This TCR beta chain was captured in a study of shared clonotypes between healthy human individuals. All the donors were Caucasian adults who lived in Nashville, Tennessee. Researchers partitioned CD4+ cells into CD45RA+ naive and CD45RA-negative memory subsets. Per the germline V gene, CDR1 is MDHEN and CDR2 is SYDVKM. V was trimmed by 6 bases and J by 1 base, leaving 14 bases between them. The CDR3 extends over 15 amino acids. Profiling relied on immunoSEQ multiplex PCR, and the TCRdb table lists in-frame clones only, not all of them. The sample includes 950,000 to 1,200,000 clones, 77% of them seen just once.

The sample taken for sequencing was memory CD4+ T cells from PBMCs. Subset reported: CD45RA-negative fraction. This receptor was obtained from a young man in good health. Some clones in this sample may be carry-over from other donors' samples. The chain is built from TRBV28 and TRBJ2-3; no definite D call. As DNA, the CDR3 is TGTGCCAGCAGCCCACTCTCCCCGGGCACAGATACGCAGTATTTT. Its translation is CASSPLSPGTDTQYF.